The 20 T cell receptor beta chains in this list originate from one sample, sequenced in a study of blood T cells in healthy people across ages. Combining a sample-barcoded 5' primer with a J-beta primer mix, a second PCR ran for about 6 to 12 cycles. TCRdb used MiXCR to reprocess the 5' RACE reads, holding one entry per CDR3 protein. The sample records about 970,000 distinct CDR3 sequences, roughly 51% being singletons. Sample: blood. These receptors were obtained from a woman aged 60-75 years in good health.

V gene TRBV12-5 combines with J gene TRBJ2-5; D perhaps matches TRBD1 (5 bases). Looked up from germline, CDR1 is LGHNT and CDR2 is FRNRAP. The CDR3 runs to 14 residues. V lost 7 bases and J 4 bases, leaving 16 bases between the germline ends. CDR3 nucleotides: TGTGCTAGTGCCCCCGGCAGGGTTGTAGAGACCCAGTACTTC. Translated: CASAPGRVVETQYF.

The J gene is TRBJ2-1, the V gene TRBV7-2; 9 bases map to TRBD2. Looked up from germline, CDR1 is SGHTA and CDR2 is FQGNSA. V shed 0 bases, J shed 14 bases, and the junction held 8 bases outside the gene matches. There are 14 residues in the CDR3. CDR3 bases: TGTGCCAGCAGCTTAGCGGGTCGGGGCGGGGGGGAGTTCTTC. Translating it yields CASSLAGRGGGEFF.

This clonotype was seen a few times. A much larger clone lies a single base off, so this may be a read error. This chain joins TRBV5-1 and TRBJ2-7, with a possible D match to TRBD2 (5 bases). This CDR3 has 13 residues. From germline, CDR1 is SGHRS and CDR2 YFSETQ. V shed 1 base and J shed 7 bases, with 12 bases lying between them. This chain's CDR3 is CASSLTRRNEQYF. The CDR3 coding sequence is TGCGCCAGCAGCTTGACTAGACGCAATGAGCAGTACTTC.

The rearrangement joins TRBV10-3 to TRBJ1-4; a possible D gene is TRBD1 (5 bases). The length of the CDR3 is 12 residues. Germline V gene lookup returns CDR1 ENHRY and CDR2 SYGVKD. V was shortened by 8 bases and J by 4 bases, with 8 bases between the two germline ends. CDR3 region: CAIGGNNEKLFF. The CDR3 DNA reads as TGTGCCATCGGGGGGAATAATGAAAAACTGTTTTTT.

V is TRBV14 and J is TRBJ2-5, with 12 bases aligning to TRBD2. V shed 6 bases and J 11 bases; nucleotides not matched to a gene: 16. Germline V gene sequence: CDR1 SGHDN, CDR2 FVKESK. The CDR3 runs 16 residues. The CDR3 coding sequence is TGTGCCAGCAGTCAGCTAGGACTAGCGGGAAACAATGAGCAGTACTTC. Its protein product is CASSQLGLAGNNEQYF.

As regards this clonotype: Being one base from a much bigger clone, this may be a read error. This chain connects TRBV4-3 to TRBJ2-1, with D possibly called TRBD1 or TRBD2 (6 bases each). Germline lookup yields CDR1 LGHNA and CDR2 YSLEER. This CDR3 has 16 residues. The CDR3 region has the DNA TGCGCCGGCAGCCAGAACCCTAGGGGGGCTTACAATGAGCAGTTCTTC. It codes for CAGSQNPRGAYNEQFF.

This rearrangement joins TRBV9 to TRBJ2-5; 8 bases are shared with TRBD2. This CDR3 region has 16 residues. Trimming at V came to 3 bases and at J to 2 bases, leaving 9 bases not matched to a gene. The germline CDR1 and CDR2 sequences are SGDLS and YYNGEE. This chain's CDR3 is CASSALGAGVQETQYF. In DNA, the CDR3 is TGTGCCAGCAGCGCCCTCGGAGCGGGAGTACAAGAGACCCAGTACTTC.

J is TRBJ2-3 and V is TRBV11-2; 7 bases align to TRBD2. Trimming took 7 bases from V and 4 from J; bases not matched to a gene: 11. CDR3 size: 15 residues. Germline assignment: CDR1 SGHAT and CDR2 FQNNGV. The CDR3 DNA follows: TGTGCCAGCAAGGATCGGCGCGGGAGCGCAGATACGCAGTATTTT. This translates into CASKDRRGSADTQYF. Variable domain in full (rest from reference TRBV11-2 and TRBJ2-3): EAGVAQSPRYKIIEKRQSVAFWCNPISGHATLYWYQQILGQGPKLLIQFQNNGVVDDSQLPKDRFSAERLKGVDSTLKIQPAKLEDSAVYLCASKDRRGSADTQYFGPGTRLTVL.

The chain combines TRBV15 with TRBJ2-3, with D possibly matching TRBD2 (5 bases). From germline, CDR1 is LNHNV and CDR2 YYDKDF (reference sequence). This CDR3 region has 16 residues. The ends were cut back, 1 base at V and 6 bases at J, with 17 bases in the middle. CDR3 residues: CATSRVASRGADTQYF. The CDR3 nucleotides read TGTGCCACCAGCAGAGTGGCTAGTCGGGGTGCGGATACGCAGTATTTT.

The J gene is TRBJ2-3, the V gene TRBV5-1; D might be TRBD1 (6 bases). There are 14 residues in the CDR3. V lost 4 bases and J 0 bases, leaving 9 bases between the germline ends. Germline CDR1 SGHRS, CDR2 YFSETQ. CDR3 bases: TGCGCCAGCAGCACAGGGTCTAGCACAGATACGCAGTATTTT. Translated, it gives CASSTGSSTDTQYF.

The V gene is TRBV9, the J gene TRBJ1-6; D is undetermined. The V and J ends lost 2 bases and 5 bases respectively, with 8 bases between them. The CDR3 spans 14 residues. The germline V gene has CDR1 SGDLS and CDR2 YYNGEE. The CDR3 protein is CASSVWADNSPLHF. Written as DNA, the CDR3 is TGTGCCAGCAGCGTTTGGGCGGATAATTCACCCCTCCACTTT.

In its sample, this clonotype was seen a few times. J is TRBJ2-1 and V is TRBV12-3 or TRBV12-4; TRBD2 aligns across 9 bases. This CDR3 is built from 16 residues. Trimming at V came to 3 bases and at J to 5 bases, leaving 8 bases not matched to a gene. The DNA for the CDR3 is TGTGCCAGCAGTTTGTCCGCGGGAGGGCCCGACAATGAGCAGTTCTTC. This gives the protein CASSLSAGGPDNEQFF.

The count of this clonotype is one. This chain joins TRBV6-5 and TRBJ2-3; possible D gene TRBD2, 5 bases. Germline values: CDR1 MNHEY, CDR2 SVGAGI. V was trimmed by 7 bases and J by 4 bases, leaving 12 bases between them. The CDR3 has 13 amino acids. The CDR3 DNA follows: TGTGCCAGCAAAAAGAGCGGTCCAGATACGCAGTATTTT. Amino acid sequence: CASKKSGPDTQYF.

Concerning this clonotype: Germline and junction disagree at one end, which may indicate a read error. The rearrangement uses TRBV6-5 and TRBJ1-6; a weak D match, TRBD1 (6 bases). The CDR3 has 18 residues. From germline, CDR1 is MNHEY and CDR2 SVGAGI. The DNA of the CDR3 is TGTGCCAGCAGTTACCCGAGGGGGTCGGGTTCCTATAGTTCACCCCTCCACTTT. Translation gives CASSYPRGSGSYSSPLHF.

This clonotype was recorded a few times. The V and J genes are TRBV9 and TRBJ2-5; 12 bases are a match to TRBD2. The assigned J gene may be wrong: the sequence end matches TRBJ2-7 better. Germline CDR1 reads SGDLS; CDR2 reads YYNGEE. This CDR3 spans 15 amino acids. In DNA, the CDR3 is TGTGCCAGCAGCGTAGTGCCTAGCGGGAGGGCCGAGCAGTACTTC. It encodes CASSVVPSGRAEQYF.

In this sample, this clonotype turned up a few times. The V call is TRBV28, the J call TRBJ2-1; TRBD1 matches 8 bases. CDR3 length: 13 residues. Unmatched junction bases numbered 8, after V lost 11 bases and J lost 5 bases. The germline V gene encodes CDR1 MDHEN and CDR2 SYDVKM. CDR3 sequence (DNA): TGTGCCTCCGCAGGGGGCCTGAACAATGAGCAGTTCTTC. It translates to CASAGGLNNEQFF.

V gene TRBV7-2 combines with J gene TRBJ2-5; tentative D call: TRBD2 (6 bases). The J call may be wrong; the DNA end is better matched by TRBJ2-7. The V gene's germline CDR1 is SGHTA and CDR2 FQGNSA. This CDR3 comprises 15 residues. CDR3 nucleotides: TGTGCCAGCAGCTTAGGGGGCGGGGCCCCCTACGAGCAGTACTTC. Its translation: CASSLGGGAPYEQYF.

This clonotype occurred a few times. V usage is TRBV2 and J usage is TRBJ2-1; D remains ambiguous. The CDR3 runs to 12 residues. V shed 6 bases and J shed 7 bases, with 10 bases lying between them. Germline CDR1 and CDR2: SNHLY and FYNNEI. CDR3 in DNA: TGTGCCAGCAGGCTCGGGCGAAATGAGCAGTTCTTC. Protein sequence: CASRLGRNEQFF.

The rearrangement joins TRBV5-1 to TRBJ2-3; D is ambiguous. Germline V gene data show CDR1 as SGHRS and CDR2 as YFSETQ. CDR3 size: 15 residues. Trimming removed 0 bases from V and 2 bases from J, with 10 bases in between. As DNA, the CDR3 is TGCGCCAGCAGCTTGGATGGGATGTTCACAGATACGCAGTATTTT. This sequence encodes CASSLDGMFTDTQYF.

This clonotype showed up many times. The V gene is TRBV29-1, the J gene TRBJ2-7, with TRBD1 as a possible D gene (6 bases). The germline gives CDR1 SQVTM, CDR2 ANQGSEA. There are 11 residues in the CDR3. V was shortened by 2 bases and J by 7 bases, with 9 bases between the two germline ends. The CDR3 reads CSVERGGEQYF. CDR3 bases: TGCAGCGTTGAAAGAGGGGGTGAGCAGTACTTC.